This T cell receptor (beta chain) was identified during a study of neurological immune-mediated disorders. The cDNA was generated through 5'RACE incorporating 10-nucleotide random UMIs. TCRdb re-called the 5' RACE reads with MiXCR, one entry per CDR3 protein. The sample includes fewer than 30,000 distinct CDR3 sequences, 6.5% to 8% of them seen just once. In this sample, this clonotype turned up many times. The CDR3 extends over 14 amino acids. Per germline, CDR1 LNHDA and CDR2 SQIVND (reference sequence). V was cut by 0 bases and J by 1 base, with 6 bases left in between. Sequenced material: PBMCs. The clonotype was recovered from a woman in her thirties or forties in good health. The V gene is TRBV19, the J gene TRBJ1-1; no reliable D call. As DNA, the CDR3 is TGTGCCAGTAGTATAGATCTGGAGAACACTGAAGCTTTCTTT. Amino acid sequence: CASSIDLENTEAFF.